The 9 T cell receptor beta chains below all came from one sample that was sequenced in a study of Graves' ophthalmopathy and Graves' hyperthyroidism. TCR beta CDR3 regions were amplified from RNA transcripts. The first-round RT-PCR employed HTBI primers together with the Qiagen OneStep RT-PCR kit. A multiplex PCR was then performed as the second round. In TCRdb, the multiplex PCR reads were re-called with MiXCR into one record per CDR3 protein. The sample has a few hundred thousand distinct CDR3 sequences, about 17% seen once. The sample taken for sequencing was peripheral blood. These receptors came from an adult man with Graves' ophthalmopathy.

In its sample, this clonotype was seen many times. The chain couples TRBV24-1 to TRBJ2-5, with unresolved D. V was shortened by 2 bases and J by 5 bases, with 5 bases between the two germline ends. This CDR3 is 12 amino acids long. Germline assignment: CDR1 KGHDR and CDR2 SFDVKD. CDR3 nucleotides: TGTGCCACCAGTGATTACCGGGAGACCCAGTACTTC. Translated, it gives CATSDYRETQYF.

In its sample, this clonotype was seen many times. CDR3 sequence (DNA): TGTGCCAGCAGCTTAACCCCCCAGGGGGTATATACTGAAGCTTTCTTT. Translating gives CASSLTPQGVYTEAFF. This sequence joins TRBV7-3 and TRBJ1-1, with TRBD1 identical over 7 bases. This CDR3 contains 16 residues. Germline CDR1 SGHTA, CDR2 FQGTGA. V was clipped by 0 bases and J by 5 bases; unmatched bases: 9. The full variable domain, its missing parts supplied by reference TRBV7-3 and TRBJ1-1, is GAGVSQTPSNKVTEKGKYVELRCDPISGHTALYWYRQSLGQGPEFLIYFQGTGAADDSGLPNDRFFAVRPEGSVSTLKIQRTERGDSAVYLCASSLTPQGVYTEAFFGQGTRLTVV.

This clonotype was counted ten times or more. This chain uses TRBV6-5 with TRBJ1-5, with a possible D match to TRBD1 (5 bases). V lost 7 bases to trimming and J lost 2 bases, with 12 bases between them. The CDR3 consists of 14 residues. Germline assignment: CDR1 MNHEY and CDR2 SVGAGI. The CDR3 region is CASTEGGGNQPQHF. The DNA for the CDR3 is TGTGCCAGCACCGAGGGAGGGGGCAATCAGCCCCAGCATTTT.

This clonotype has at least ten counts. J is TRBJ1-6 and V is TRBV28, with TRBD1 identical over 7 bases. CDR3 length: 13 residues. Per germline, CDR1 MDHEN and CDR2 SYDVKM. The V and J ends lost 10 bases and 11 bases, in that order; junction bases with no gene match: 11. CDR3 bases: TGTGCCATTGCGACAGGGTGGGAGGCACCCCTCCACTTT. This codes for CAIATGWEAPLHF.

At least ten counts were recorded for this clonotype. The chain recombines TRBV9 with TRBJ2-7; TRBD1 aligns across 11 bases. Germline trimming cut 3 bases from V and 6 bases from J; bases unmatched to any gene: 8. Germline values: CDR1 SGDLS, CDR2 YYNGEE. This CDR3 spans 15 amino acids. The CDR3 DNA is TGTGCCAGCAGCGGGACAGGGGGCGTTAAGGGCGAGCAGTACTTC. Amino acids: CASSGTGGVKGEQYF.

This clonotype came up many times. This sequence joins TRBV20-1 and TRBJ1-3; the D gene is possibly TRBD1 (6 bases). Germline CDR1 reads DFQATT; CDR2 reads SNEGSKA (reference sequence). This CDR3 has 15 residues. V was shortened by 6 bases and J by 6 bases, with 21 bases between the two germline ends. DNA for the CDR3: TGCAGTGCCCCCTTGTTGGGGGGCGTAAAAAACACCATATATTTT. This gives the protein CSAPLLGGVKNTIYF.

This clonotype was recorded a few times. A much bigger clone sits one base away, suggesting this may be a read error. The DNA for the CDR3 is TGTGCCAGCAGTACGACAGTCCTTCAGCCCCAGCATTTT. It encodes CASSTTVLQPQHF. The V gene is TRBV12-3 or TRBV12-4, the J gene TRBJ1-5; possibly TRBD1 for D (5 bases). The CDR3 runs to 13 residues. Trimming removed 5 bases at V and 6 bases at J, with 11 bases between.

This clonotype was counted many times. This chain connects TRBV24-1 to TRBJ2-2; no definite D call. The germline V gene has CDR1 KGHDR and CDR2 SFDVKD. V was shortened by 2 bases and J by 2 bases, with 8 bases between the two germline ends. CDR3 size: 15 residues. CDR3 protein: CATSDSLTNTGELFF. The DNA of the CDR3 is TGTGCCACCAGTGATTCACTGACAAACACCGGGGAGCTGTTTTTT.

The V and J genes are TRBV6-5 and TRBJ2-7; D may be TRBD2 (6 bases). Trimming removed 3 bases from V and 4 bases from J, with 10 bases in between. Germline values: CDR1 MNHEY, CDR2 SVGAGI. The CDR3 loop spans 13 amino acids. The CDR3 DNA reads as TGTGCCAGCAGTTATGCGGGAAGGTACGAGCAGTACTTC. Its protein product is CASSYAGRYEQYF.